These 2 T cell receptor beta chains came from one sample sequenced in a study of breast tumors, draining lymph nodes, adjacent tissues. Samples came from axillary lymph nodes draining the breast cancer. MiXCR was run by TCRdb on the multiplex PCR reads, yielding one entry per CDR3 protein. The sample includes over 200,000 distinct CDR3 sequences, about a third of them seen just once. The sample taken for sequencing was axillary lymph node tissue. These TCRs come from a female donor with breast cancer. Some clones in this sample may be carry-over from other donors' samples.

This clonotype was counted at least ten times. V gene TRBV29-1 combines with J gene TRBJ1-2, with 8 bases that match TRBD1. Germline V gene sequence: CDR1 SQVTM, CDR2 ANQGSEA. The ends lost 0 bases at V and 8 bases at J; junction bases unmatched: 8. The CDR3 runs to 14 residues. CDR3 bases: TGCAGCGTTGAAGAGGCAGGGGGCGCTAGGGGCTACACCTTC. Translated, it gives CSVEEAGGARGYTF.

Comments on this clonotype: A much larger clone lies a single base off, so this may be a read error. The chain recombines TRBV3-1 with TRBJ1-2, with D hard to call. The CDR3 is 12 amino acids. Germline V CDR1 and CDR2: LGHDT, YNNKEL (reference sequence). The CDR3 loop reads CPSGRREGGYTF. The CDR3 DNA reads as TGTCCCAGTGGCAGAAGGGAAGGTGGCTACACCTTC.